Below are 15 T cell receptor beta chains sequenced from a single sample in a study of post-analysis software for immune sequencing data. Study results and limitations: TRBV5-6, TRBV5-1 and TRBV20-1 belonged to a set of a handful of TRBV segments that were more frequent in patients than controls.

Their target antigens are unknown. Each TCR beta cDNA library carried unique molecular identifiers. Each CDR3 protein is one row after TCRdb ran MiXCR on the PCR reads. The sample shows roughly 800,000 distinct CDR3 sequences, approximately 50% of them seen only once. Sequenced input: blood. The receptors here all came from a girl aged 10 to 17 with multiple sclerosis.

The chain couples TRBV5-1 to TRBJ2-1, with 7 bases that match TRBD1. Trimming cost V 0 bases and J 1 base; bases outside gene matches: 7. The CDR3 consists of 17 residues. The V gene's germline CDR1 is SGHRS and CDR2 YFSETQ. CDR3 residues: CASSLDEQGRSYNEQFF. The CDR3 coding sequence is TGCGCCAGCAGCTTGGACGAACAGGGGCGGTCCTACAATGAGCAGTTCTTC.

V usage is TRBV20-1 and J usage is TRBJ1-1; D remains ambiguous. V dropped 2 bases and J dropped 6 bases, with 7 bases sitting between them. CDR3 length: 11 residues. Germline-derived CDR1 and CDR2 are DFQATT and SNEGSKA (reference sequence). CDR3 nucleotides: TGCAGTGCTAGAAAGGGCGCTGAAGCTTTCTTT. Amino acid sequence: CSARKGAEAFF.

The chain carries TRBV5-1 and TRBJ2-1, with 8 bases fitting TRBD1. CDR1 and CDR2 from the germline V gene are SGHRS and YFSETQ. This CDR3 comprises 17 residues. V gave up 2 bases and J gave up 7 bases; unmatched junction bases: 14. The DNA of the CDR3 is TGCGCCAGCAGCTTCCGTGTCCGCGACAGGGGCACGAATGAGCAGTTCTTC. Its protein product is CASSFRVRDRGTNEQFF. The whole variable domain, remainder taken from reference TRBV5-1 and TRBJ2-1, is KAGVTQTPRYLIKTRGQQVTLSCSPISGHRSVSWYQQTPGQGLQFLFEYFSETQRNKGNFPGRFSGRQFSNSRSEMNVSTLELGDSALYLCASSFRVRDRGTNEQFFGPGTRLTVL.

The chain couples TRBV2 to TRBJ2-1; 10 nucleotides line up with TRBD2. The ends lost 4 bases at V and 14 bases at J; junction bases unmatched: 8. Looked up from germline, CDR1 is SNHLY and CDR2 is FYNNEI. This CDR3 has 13 amino acids. DNA for the CDR3: TGTGCCAGCAGTGTGTATAGCGGGGGGATGGAGTTCTTC. Its protein is CASSVYSGGMEFF.

This clonotype occurred a few times. The chain recombines TRBV18 with TRBJ1-2, with 7 nucleotides matching TRBD1. From germline, CDR1 is KGHSH and CDR2 LQKENI. V gave up 3 bases and J gave up 4 bases; unmatched junction bases: 5. CDR3 length: 14 amino acids. DNA of the CDR3: TGTGCCAGCTCACCTCCCGGGACAGTCTATGGCTACACCTTC. Translation: CASSPPGTVYGYTF.

The V gene is TRBV5-1, the J gene TRBJ2-5; a possible D gene is TRBD1 (6 bases). Trimming stripped 6 bases from V and 3 bases from J, with 12 bases between. This CDR3 is 13 amino acids long. The V gene's germline CDR1 is SGHRS and CDR2 YFSETQ. The DNA for the CDR3 is TGCGCCAGCATCTTCCGGACAGAAGAGACCCAGTACTTC. It codes for CASIFRTEETQYF.

V usage is TRBV5-1 and J usage is TRBJ2-2; 7 bases align to TRBD1. Per the germline V gene, CDR1 is SGHRS and CDR2 is YFSETQ. The CDR3 covers 15 residues. V shed 6 bases and J 1 base; nucleotides not matched to a gene: 6. The CDR3 is CASNRQGKNTGELFF. CDR3 in DNA: TGCGCCAGCAATAGACAGGGAAAGAACACCGGGGAGCTGTTTTTT.

In this sample, this clonotype turned up once. The genes are TRBV9 and TRBJ1-1, with D perhaps TRBD1 (5 bases). Germline loops: CDR1 SGDLS, CDR2 YYNGEE. The CDR3 spans 14 residues. Trimming pared 0 bases from V and 6 bases from J, leaving 12 bases between. CDR3 sequence: CASSVALGAAEAFF. The CDR3 nucleotides are TGTGCCAGCAGCGTAGCCCTCGGGGCAGCTGAAGCTTTCTTT.

This chain links TRBV5-5 with TRBJ2-3; 16 bases match TRBD2. Germline CDR1 is SGHKS and CDR2 is YYEKEE (reference sequence). The CDR3 consists of 16 residues. Trimming at V came to 7 bases and at J to 5 bases, leaving 7 bases not matched to a gene. The CDR3 sequence is CASSSGTSGRVDTQYF. CDR3 nucleotide sequence: TGTGCCAGCTCGTCCGGGACTAGCGGGAGGGTAGATACGCAGTATTTT.

This clonotype came up once. The rearrangement joins TRBV20-1 to TRBJ2-4; D is uncertain. The J call could be wrong; TRBJ2-7 is a better fit for the DNA end. CDR1 and CDR2 from the germline V gene are DFQATT and SNEGSKA (reference sequence). This CDR3 spans 15 amino acids. CDR3: CSARDWSLTSYEQYF. The CDR3, as DNA: TGCAGTGCTAGAGATTGGTCACTAACCTCCTACGAGCAGTACTTC.

The chain carries TRBV12-3 or TRBV12-4 and TRBJ2-4; D is uncertain. The DNA end is a closer match to TRBJ2-7, so the J assignment may be wrong. The CDR3 consists of 12 residues. The CDR3: CAGNGRTYEQYF. The CDR3, as DNA: TGTGCCGGGAATGGCAGGACCTACGAGCAGTACTTC.

The chain carries TRBV5-1 and TRBJ2-5; D remains ambiguous. The germline CDR1 and CDR2 sequences are SGHRS and YFSETQ. The CDR3 has 13 amino acids. Trimming took off 0 bases at V and 3 bases at J, with 6 bases between the two ends. DNA for the CDR3: TGCGCCAGCAGCTTGGTTCCAGAAGAGACCCAGTACTTC. Translation gives CASSLVPEETQYF. Combining the CDR3 with reference TRBV5-1 and TRBJ2-5 gives the whole variable domain KAGVTQTPRYLIKTRGQQVTLSCSPISGHRSVSWYQQTPGQGLQFLFEYFSETQRNKGNFPGRFSGRQFSNSRSEMNVSTLELGDSALYLCASSLVPEETQYFGPGTRLLVL.

The chain employs TRBV7-2 and TRBJ2-7; D unclear. The CDR3 is made up of 14 amino acids. Germline V gives CDR1 SGHTA, CDR2 FQGNSA. Trimming pared 1 base from V and 4 bases from J, leaving 11 bases between. The CDR3 DNA is TGTGCCAGCAGCTTAGTGGCGACTGATTACGAGCAGTACTTC. Protein sequence: CASSLVATDYEQYF.

CDR3 loop: CSATSLQGTYEQYF. DNA for the CDR3: TGCAGTGCTACCTCCCTACAGGGCACCTACGAGCAGTACTTC. This sequence joins TRBV20-1 and TRBJ2-4; tentative D call: TRBD1 (6 bases). The DNA end is a closer match to TRBJ2-7, so the J assignment may be wrong. The CDR3 consists of 14 residues. Germline V lookup: CDR1 DFQATT, CDR2 SNEGSKA (reference sequence).

The chain employs TRBV29-1 and TRBJ2-3, with D tentatively TRBD2 (6 bases). This CDR3 has 11 residues. Germline CDR1 reads SQVTM; CDR2 reads ANQGSEA. V was trimmed by 6 bases and J by 9 bases, leaving 13 bases between them. This chain's CDR3 is CSVRLVDTQYF. CDR3 nucleotides: TGCAGCGTGCGACTAGTTGACACGCAGTATTTT.